Following are 12 T cell receptor beta chains from one sample sequenced in a study of control samples from healthy donors and cancer patients. Generated by immunoSEQ multiplex PCR, the TCRdb table keeps only in-frame clones and is missing some. The sample lists 90,000 to 150,000 clones; approximately 89% were seen once. The material sequenced was blood. These receptors were obtained from a man between 40 and 49 years old in good health.

This clone was recorded only once. V usage is TRBV19 and J usage is TRBJ2-7; 8 bases align to TRBD2. The CDR3 extends over 15 amino acids. The germline V gene has CDR1 LNHDA and CDR2 SQIVND (reference sequence). J gave up 3 bases and V 4 bases, and 8 bases lay outside the gene matches. The CDR3 reads CASSTGTRGIYEQYF. For the CDR3, the DNA is TGTGCCAGTAGTACCGGGACTAGGGGAATCTACGAGCAGTACTTC.

The chain has TRBV30 and TRBJ1-6; no reliable D call. Trimming took 4 bases from V and 6 from J, leaving 13 bases between them. Germline CDR1 reads GTSNPN; CDR2 reads SVGIG (reference sequence). The CDR3 loop spans 14 amino acids. CDR3 in DNA: TGTGCCTGGAAAGAGTTTATTGGTAATTCACCCCTCCACTTT. Encoded protein: CAWKEFIGNSPLHF. Full variable domain (rest looked up from reference TRBV30 and TRBJ1-6): SQTIHQWPATLVQPVGSPLSLECTVEGTSNPNLYWYRQAAGRGLQLLFYSVGIGQISSEVPQNLSASRPQDRQFILSSKKLLLSDSGFYLCAWKEFIGNSPLHFGNGTRLTVT.

The chain carries TRBV7-9 and TRBJ2-1, with D perhaps assigned TRBD1 or TRBD2 (6 bases each). The CDR3 sequence is 16 residues long. Germline V gives CDR1 SEHNR, CDR2 FQNEAQ (reference sequence). Trimming shortened V by 5 bases and J by 8 bases, and 22 bases separated the two germline ends. CDR3 nucleotide sequence: TGTGCCAGCAGCCCAGGGGTGGGGGGCGACGGGTATGAGCAGTTCTTC. This translates into CASSPGVGGDGYEQFF.

The chain links TRBV7-8 to TRBJ1-2, with D tentatively TRBD1 (5 bases). Germline CDR1 SGHVS, CDR2 FQNEAQ. The CDR3 is made up of 15 amino acids. Trimming removed 8 bases at V and 1 base at J, with 17 bases between. The chain's CDR3 is CASDRLRDRNYGYTF. The CDR3 nucleotides are TGTGCCAGCGACCGCCTTAGGGACCGTAACTATGGCTACACCTTC.

The chain carries TRBV30 and TRBJ1-1; maybe TRBD1 (5 bases). The CDR3 has 14 residues. The germline CDR1 and CDR2 sequences are GTSNPN and SVGIG (reference sequence). Trimming shortened V by 3 bases and J by 3 bases, and 14 bases separated the two germline ends. CDR3 sequence (DNA): TGTGCCTGGAGCTTCGGGCAGGGACACACTGAAGCTTTCTTT. Amino acid sequence: CAWSFGQGHTEAFF. Supplemented by reference TRBV30 and TRBJ1-1, the full variable domain reads SQTIHQWPATLVQPVGSPLSLECTVEGTSNPNLYWYRQAAGRGLQLLFYSVGIGQISSEVPQNLSASRPQDRQFILSSKKLLLSDSGFYLCAWSFGQGHTEAFFGQGTRLTVV.

This rearrangement joins TRBV14 to TRBJ1-1; D uncertain. The CDR3 covers 15 residues. V lost 1 base to trimming and J lost 2 bases, with 11 bases between them. Germline V gene data show CDR1 as SGHDN and CDR2 as FVKESK. CDR3 DNA: TGTGCCAGCAGCCAAGTACCGAGCATTAACACTGAAGCTTTCTTT. Its translation: CASSQVPSINTEAFF.

The chain joins TRBV6-7 to TRBJ1-1, with D uncertain. TRBV6-7 carries the ORF label, with uncertain function. Trimming took off 7 bases at V and 9 bases at J, with 12 bases between the two ends. The CDR3 length is 11 residues. CDR3 sequence reads: CASNLGPQAFF. The CDR3, as DNA: TGTGCCAGCAATCTTGGGCCCCAAGCTTTCTTT.

In its sample, this clone was seen once. The rearrangement links TRBV10-3 to TRBJ2-5, with TRBD1 matching over 10 bases. Germline CDR1 reads ENHRY; CDR2 reads SYGVKD. Germline trimming cut 2 bases from V and 5 bases from J; bases unmatched to any gene: 5. CDR3 length equals 15 residues. CDR3 sequence reads: CAISEGTGVGETQYF. CDR3 nucleotides: TGTGCCATCAGTGAGGGGACAGGGGTTGGGGAGACCCAGTACTTC.

CDR3 nucleotides: TGTGCCAGCAGCGTAACTAGCGGGGGGGTCGATGAGCAGTTCTTC. Protein: CASSVTSGGVDEQFF. The V gene is TRBV13, the J gene TRBJ2-1; 13 bases align to TRBD2. CDR3 length: 15 amino acids. V lost 5 bases to trimming and J lost 8 bases; unmatched junction nucleotides: 6. Germline CDR1 PRHDT, CDR2 FYEKMQ (reference sequence).

A few counts support this clone. The chain is built from TRBV3-1 (or the pseudogene TRBV3-2) and TRBJ1-1; tentative D call: TRBD1 (5 bases). This CDR3 has 17 amino acids. The germline CDR1 and CDR2 sequences are LGHDT and YNNKEL (reference sequence). The V and J ends lost 0 bases and 5 bases respectively, with 19 bases between them. The CDR3 DNA sequence: TGTGCCAGCAGCCAAGATGGTGGGGGGTACCTGGGGACTGAAGCTTTCTTT. Translated, it gives CASSQDGGGYLGTEAFF.

In regard to this clone: A read error may produce the germline difference seen at one junction end. Additional DNA sequences in this sample encode the identical CDR3. The chain uses TRBV6-5 and TRBJ2-7, with 8 bases matching TRBD1. The length of the CDR3 is 14 residues. CDR1 is MNHEY, CDR2 SVGAGI, per germline. The CDR3 coding sequence is TGTGCCAGCAGTACTGGACAGGGAAAATACGAGCAGTACTTT. Residues: CASSTGQGKYEQYF.

This chain uses TRBV10-2 with TRBJ2-7; 8 nucleotides agree with TRBD2. This CDR3 spans 15 amino acids. Germline loops: CDR1 WSHSY, CDR2 SAAADI. The junction had 3 bases not matched to a gene; V was cut back by 0 bases and J by 2 bases. DNA for the CDR3: TGCGCCAGCAGTGAGTCTAGCGGGACCACCTACGAGCAGTACTTC. Its translation is CASSESSGTTYEQYF.